This T cell receptor (beta chain) is from a study of shared clonotypes between healthy human individuals. As for this clone: The antigen is not known.

Adult donors, all healthy and HIV-negative, had no recent acute infections or vaccinations. The CDR3 spans 12 residues. Germline V CDR1 and CDR2: MNHEY, SMNVEV (reference sequence). V shed 6 bases and J shed 6 bases, with 6 bases lying between them. Generated by immunoSEQ multiplex PCR, the TCRdb table keeps only in-frame clones and is missing some. This table holds 2 million to 2.5 million clones, roughly 94% found once. Study findings and constraints: Rarefaction revealed incomplete sorted-subset sequencing despite large depth. The sharing of 4% to 5.5% of naive CD4 clonotypes was seen across a few donors.

This receptor was taken from a man younger than 35 in good health. The specimen was naive CD4+ T cells sorted from blood. Specified subset: CD45RA+ positively selected. V and J are TRBV27 and TRBJ1-6; D is ambiguous. CDR3 nucleotides: TGTGCCAGCAGACCGGGTAATTCACCCCTCCACTTT. Residues: CASRPGNSPLHF.